This T cell receptor beta chain comes out of a study of cytomegalovirus exposure and HLA in healthy donors. Study overall: The roughly 120 million unique TCR beta sequences, from 150 million to 200 million T cells, were found by an earlier analysis.

Germline CDR1 ENHRY, CDR2 SYGVKD. V was trimmed by 6 bases and J by 8 bases, leaving 22 bases between them. The CDR3 sequence is 15 residues long. Use of 60 Vbeta and 13 Jbeta primers characterized the PCR. Clones were read by immunoSEQ multiplex PCR, and TCRdb kept only the in-frame ones, dropping some. The table includes about 170,000 clones, 80% to 85% detected once. This chain joins TRBV10-3 and TRBJ1-2; a possible D gene is TRBD1 (6 bases). Sequenced sample: PBMCs. The origin of this receptor is a male donor in good health and CMV-seronegative. The CDR3, as DNA: TGTGCCATCAGCGTTACTCGACAGGACGTGAGGGGCTACACCTTC. It is translated as CAISVTRQDVRGYTF.